The clone carrying this T cell receptor beta chain occurred a few times. Its antigen remains unknown. Sample-barcoded 5' priming and a J-beta primer mix drove a second PCR of 7 to 11 cycles. TCRdb recomputed calls from the 5' RACE reads with MiXCR, one row per CDR3 protein. The table lists 1.5 million to 2 million distinct CDR3 sequences, approximately 28% of them singletons. Every participating donor contributed roughly 10 milliliters of peripheral blood through a draw. Isolation yielded PBMCs, at least 7 million per sample, in every case. The ends lost 4 bases at V and 4 bases at J; junction bases unmatched: 11. CDR1 is MDHEN and CDR2 is SYDVKM in the germline V gene. CDR3 size: 17 residues. This record belongs to a study of blood T cells in healthy people across ages. Study-wide points: Long-lived donors exceeded aged donors in naive CD4+ cells and diversity.

Sequenced input: blood. The sequence was collected from a woman aged 25 to 39 in good health. The chain couples TRBV28 to TRBJ2-1; TRBD1 matches at 9 bases. CDR3 region: CASSSPSGTGFYNEQFF. The CDR3 region has the DNA TGTGCCAGCAGTTCCCCCTCAGGGACAGGGTTTTACAATGAGCAGTTCTTC.